The 7 T cell receptor beta chains below all came from one sample that was sequenced in a study of CD8+CD57+ T cells in acquired aplastic anemia (dated by TCRdb to 2016 to 2019). Sequencing relied on an Illumina HiSeq 2000. Genomic DNA was used as template for profiling of TCR beta VDJ combinations and CDR3 sequences. TCRdb reran the public reads through fastp at Q25 and MiXCR, keeping productive beta chains. Here each entry gathers all rows of one CDR3 protein and keeps the most common genes and DNA. For this sample the table gives 400,000 to 450,000 distinct CDR3 sequences, of which 65% to 75% were detected only once. The ten largest clonotypes hold approximately 4% of the sample. The sample comprised sorted CD4+, CD8+, or CD8+CD57+ T cells (not recorded which) from PBMCs. These receptors were obtained from a human donor in good health, serving as a control.

This sequence joins TRBV6-2 or TRBV6-3 and TRBJ2-1; 9 bases are shared with TRBD1. The CDR3 is made up of 15 amino acids. In germline, CDR1 is MNHEY, CDR2 SVGEGT. The V and J ends lost 2 bases and 9 bases, in that order; junction bases with no gene match: 8. This CDR3 is CASSYPEYRGPEQFF. The CDR3 DNA reads as TGTGCCAGCAGTTACCCAGAGTACAGGGGGCCTGAGCAGTTCTTC.

This chain connects TRBV7-2 to TRBJ2-1; 7 bases align to TRBD2. The V segment lost 2 bases and the J segment 6 bases; nucleotides outside the gene matches: 7. CDR3 length: 15 amino acids. Germline V gene lookup returns CDR1 SGHTA and CDR2 FQGNSA. This chain's CDR3 is CASSLPYSSGNEQFF. CDR3 sequence (DNA): TGTGCCAGCAGCTTACCGTATTCTAGCGGCAATGAGCAGTTCTTC.

This clonotype showed up many times. This chain connects TRBV20-1 to TRBJ1-2; D is ambiguous. The CDR3 has 14 amino acids. Germline V gene lookup returns CDR1 DFQATT and CDR2 SNEGSKA (reference sequence). V gave up 2 bases and J gave up 4 bases, with 14 bases separating them. The CDR3 region is CSARPLGRLYGYTF. The CDR3 DNA is TGCAGTGCTAGACCCCTCGGCCGGCTCTATGGCTACACCTTC.

To note about this clonotype: The CDR3 ends on some other residue instead of the conserved phenylalanine or tryptophan, so this is likely a read error. The DNA is omitted, as the CDR3 cannot be located on it reliably, and the CDR3 follows TCRdb's listing. This sequence joins TRBV7-8 and TRBJ2-1; the tabulated D call, TRBD1, remains unverified against the DNA. Per germline, CDR1 SGHVS and CDR2 FQNEAQ. The CDR3 region is 13 residues in length, termini included. The CDR3 loop reads CASSSGGTSSYEQ.

This clonotype was seen a single time. A junction end diverges from the germline sequence, so it may reflect a read error. The chain links TRBV10-3 to TRBJ1-1; a possible D gene is TRBD1 (5 bases). Per germline, CDR1 ENHRY and CDR2 SYGVKD. The CDR3 contains 13 residues. CDR3 in amino acids: CAVSVADGTEAFF. The CDR3 DNA follows: TGTGCCGTCAGTGTCGCCGACGGGACTGAGGCTTTCTTT.

Details on this clonotype: This may stem from a read error, because a much larger clone lies one nucleotide away. This chain links TRBV10-3 with TRBJ1-3, with D hard to call. CDR1 is ENHRY, CDR2 SYGVKD, per germline. This CDR3 has 16 residues. DNA of the CDR3: TGTGCCAACAGTGGCGCCAGCCTTTCATCAGGAAACACCATATATTTT. It yields the protein CANSGASLSSGNTIYF.

The V gene is TRBV9, the J gene TRBJ1-2; D is uncertain. In germline, CDR1 is SGDLS, CDR2 YYNGEE. The CDR3 loop spans 15 amino acids. V gave up 4 bases and J gave up 6 bases, with 19 bases separating them. The CDR3 loop is CASSLRAGGEHGYTF. The DNA for the CDR3 is TGTGCCAGCAGCTTACGTGCGGGCGGCGAGCATGGCTACACCTTC.